The 9 T cell receptor beta chains listed next were all sequenced from one sample in a study of blood T cell repertoires in COVID-19. TCRdb's copy holds only in-frame clones and misses some; the assay was immunoSEQ multiplex PCR. Found here are fewer than 500,000 clones, roughly 77% of them singletons; the top ten hold approximately 1%. The sequencing input was peripheral blood. These receptor sequences come from a human donor with acute or convalescent COVID-19. The donor label of this sample is uncertain.

J is TRBJ1-2 and V is TRBV6-1; the D gene is possibly TRBD1 (5 bases). The CDR3 is 15 amino acids. Germline-derived CDR1 and CDR2 are MNHNS and SASEGT. V was cut by 2 bases and J by 2 bases, with 12 bases left in between. CDR3 amino acids: CASSERSGVNYGYTF. The DNA for the CDR3 is TGTGCCAGCAGTGAACGGTCGGGGGTCAACTATGGCTACACCTTC.

This clone was seen only once. The chain links TRBV6-5 to TRBJ2-3, with 8 positions matching TRBD2. The CDR3 runs to 15 residues. Germline CDR1 reads MNHEY; CDR2 reads SVGAGI. V was pared by 7 bases and J by 4 bases, with 10 bases of the junction left unmatched. The CDR3 DNA reads TGTGCCAGCACTCCCCGGGGGGGCGATCCAGATACGCAGTATTTT. Translation gives CASTPRGGDPDTQYF.

This chain connects TRBV10-1 to TRBJ1-1, with D maybe TRBD1 (5 bases). Trimming pared 0 bases from V and 5 bases from J, leaving 13 bases between. In germline, CDR1 is WNHNN, CDR2 SYGVQD (reference sequence). This CDR3 region has 15 residues. The CDR3 DNA sequence: TGCGCCAGCAGTGAGTCACGGGGGATGAGGACTGAAGCTTTCTTT. Encoded protein: CASSESRGMRTEAFF.

The V and J genes are TRBV20-1 and TRBJ1-6; 9 nucleotides line up with TRBD1. The CDR3 totals 14 residues. V was pared by 3 bases and J by 9 bases, with 6 bases of the junction left unmatched. The germline gives CDR1 DFQATT, CDR2 SNEGSKA (reference sequence). The CDR3 nucleotides are TGCAGTGCTAGTAAGGGACAGGGTGGTTCACCCCTCCACTTT. The encoded protein is CSASKGQGGSPLHF.

The chain couples TRBV5-5 to TRBJ2-7; TRBD1 matches 7 bases. The germline CDR1 and CDR2 sequences are SGHKS and YYEKEE (reference sequence). With V trimmed by 0 bases and J by 6 bases, 3 bases remained unmatched. The CDR3 spans 13 residues. Here the CDR3 reads CASSLAYRGEQYF. The CDR3 region has the DNA TGTGCCAGCAGCTTGGCGTACAGGGGCGAGCAGTACTTC.

The chain uses TRBV4-1 and TRBJ2-2; 8 bases agree with TRBD2. V dropped 4 bases and J dropped 5; count of bases not matched to a gene: 9. This CDR3 region has 16 residues. Germline assignment: CDR1 MGHRA and CDR2 YSYEKL. CDR3: CASSPRSSGDTGELFF. The CDR3 coding sequence is TGCGCCAGCAGCCCCCGGAGTAGCGGGGATACCGGGGAGCTGTTTTTT.

This chain uses TRBV7-9 with TRBJ1-3; D remains ambiguous. The CDR3 has 17 residues. CDR1 SEHNR and CDR2 FQNEAQ come from the germline V gene (reference sequence). V was clipped by 0 bases and J by 0 bases, with 12 bases between them. CDR3 sequence reads: CASSLADSRRSGNTIYF. As DNA, the CDR3 is TGTGCCAGCAGCTTAGCTGATAGCAGACGCTCTGGAAACACCATATATTTT.

The chain couples TRBV7-9 to TRBJ1-3; no firm D call. Trimming stripped 2 bases from V and 4 bases from J, with 9 bases between. The CDR3 totals 14 residues. The V gene's germline CDR1 is SEHNR and CDR2 FQNEAQ (reference sequence). CDR3 sequence reads: CASSLSGRGNTIYF. CDR3 in DNA: TGTGCCAGCAGCTTATCCGGCAGGGGAAACACCATATATTTT.

V gene TRBV27 combines with J gene TRBJ2-1, with D unclear. Germline V CDR1 and CDR2: MNHEY, SMNVEV (reference sequence). This CDR3 contains 14 residues. The V end was cut by 6 bases, the J end by 4 bases, with 13 bases between. The DNA for the CDR3 is TGTGCCAGCAGAAGAAATACCGGGTACAATGAGCAGTTCTTC. As protein: CASRRNTGYNEQFF.